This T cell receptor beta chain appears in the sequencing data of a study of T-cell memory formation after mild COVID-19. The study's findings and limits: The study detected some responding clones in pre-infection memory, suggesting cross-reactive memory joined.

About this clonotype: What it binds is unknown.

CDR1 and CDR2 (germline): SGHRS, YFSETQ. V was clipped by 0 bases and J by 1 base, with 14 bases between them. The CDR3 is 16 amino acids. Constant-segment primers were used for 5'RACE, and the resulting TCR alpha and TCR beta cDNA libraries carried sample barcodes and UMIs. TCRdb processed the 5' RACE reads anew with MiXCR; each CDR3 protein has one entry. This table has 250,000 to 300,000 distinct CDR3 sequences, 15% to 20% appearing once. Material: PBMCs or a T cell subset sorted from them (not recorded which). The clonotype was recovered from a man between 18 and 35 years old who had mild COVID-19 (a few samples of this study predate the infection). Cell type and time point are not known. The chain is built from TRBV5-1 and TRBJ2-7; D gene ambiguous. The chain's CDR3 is CASSLGLLERSYEQYF. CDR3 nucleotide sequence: TGCGCCAGCAGCTTGGGGCTACTTGAGAGATCCTACGAGCAGTACTTC.